This T cell receptor (beta chain) originates from a study of neurological immune-mediated disorders. Each CDR3 protein gets one entry after TCRdb re-called the 5' RACE reads with MiXCR. The table lists roughly 45,000 distinct CDR3 sequences, approximately 12% of them singletons. Time point noted: longitudinal time-point 3. Source material: PBMCs. This receptor was taken from a man aged 25-45 years in good health.

The CDR3 protein is CASSQDWTGYGDTQYF. CDR3 nucleotide sequence: TGTGCCAGCAGCCAAGACTGGACAGGGTACGGAGATACGCAGTATTTT. The chain uses TRBV14 and TRBJ2-3; 8 positions agree with TRBD1. V lost 0 bases and J lost 5; bases outside the gene matches: 7. CDR1 and CDR2 from the germline V gene are SGHDN and FVKESK. This CDR3 has 16 amino acids.